This T cell receptor (beta chain) was identified in a study of tumor-infiltrating lymphocytes in primary liver carcinoma. Study-level background: T1-T3 N0M0 was the stage of the tumors, which were about 4 to 10 cm across.

Overall study results and limits: Tumor tissue displayed a significantly greater top-250-clone fraction than blood (p = 0.039). Overlap between tumor regions exceeded overlap of tumor with adjacent tissue or blood.

As concerns this clonotype: Its antigen remains unidentified. One end of the junction fails to match germline, which may point to a read error.

A constant-region primer served to make TCR beta cDNA from about 530 ng total RNA. Slightly modified ARM-PCR served as the procedure for the TCR beta libraries. These libraries came from three rounds of nested multiplex PCR. Each of the first two PCR rounds ran roughly 9 cycles with TRBV1-TRBV30 forward and C-beta reverse primers. TCRdb called the multiplex PCR reads again in MiXCR, with one record for every CDR3 protein. The sample includes fewer than 90,000 distinct CDR3 sequences, around 70% of them seen just once. The CDR3 is 16 residues long. The germline CDR1 and CDR2 sequences are MGHRA and YSYEKL. DNA and RNA were both co-extracted from approximately 20-30 mg of bulk tissue that had not been sorted. Viable tumor cells exceeded 85% in all tumor samples.

The chain couples TRBV4-1 to TRBJ2-7, with TRBD2 matching 10 bases. Material for sequencing was liver tumor tissue from sampling region 1. Sample subset: tumor region T1, superior pole. The source is a man aged 40-49 years with primary liver carcinoma and hepatitis B virus infection. The CDR3 DNA sequence: TGCGCCAGCTGCCATTGGGGGGCTAGCGGGAGCGGAGAGCAATACTTC. Translation: CASCHWGASGSGEQYF.